The clone carrying this TCR beta chain was recorded a few times. Its antigen is not identified. The germline V and J ends were trimmed by 1 base and 4 bases, with 13 bases remaining between them. Germline V CDR1 and CDR2: KGHDR, SFDVKD. This CDR3 is built from 15 residues. These data belong to a study of blood T cells in healthy people across ages. Across the study: Template switching picked up about one barcoded beta molecule for each two T cells.

There were healthy Caucasian individuals from Russia, aged roughly 6 to 90, serving as donors. Combining a sample-barcoded 5' primer with a J-beta primer mix, a second PCR ran for about 7 to 11 cycles. Every cDNA molecule bore a tag from a template-switch adaptor containing 12 random nucleotides. TCRdb analysed the 5' RACE reads with MiXCR anew, one entry per CDR3 protein. The sample yields 850,000 to 1,300,000 distinct CDR3 sequences, more than 35% seen once. Broader study findings: One million T cells yielded diversity estimates that were considered underestimates.

The receptor was derived from an older woman in good health. The specimen was blood. The chain employs TRBV24-1 and TRBJ2-7; D might be TRBD1 (6 bases). In nucleotides, the CDR3 is TGTGCCACCAGTGATTTTTACCGGACAGAGTACGAGCAGTACTTC. Translating gives CATSDFYRTEYEQYF.